The entry that follows covers one TCR beta chain sequence. The data are from a study of CD8+ T cells in alopecia areata. Described treatment: oral pan-JAK inhibitor, 5-10 mg twice daily. Peripheral blood and lesional scalp punch biopsies were taken from alopecia areata patients. Extraction and reverse transcription of RNA yielded cDNA as the sequencing template. The table came from immunoSEQ multiplex PCR; TCRdb's copy has only in-frame clones and leaves some out. The table lists 190,000 or so clones, around 60% of them singletons. This CDR3 has 15 amino acids. Germline V gene sequence: CDR1 SGHDT, CDR2 YYEEEE. The J segment lost 7 bases and the V segment lost 0 bases, leaving 5 bases of the junction unmatched.

The receptor was isolated from a human donor with alopecia areata. The gene calls are TRBV5-6 and TRBJ2-1; 9 nucleotides line up with TRBD1. The source was CD8+ T cells sorted from blood, collected at week 24, from a patient treated with tofacitinib. DNA of the CDR3: TGTGCCAGCAGCTTGGGTGGGACAGGGTTAAATGAGCAGTTCTTC. Translating it yields CASSLGGTGLNEQFF.